The present T cell receptor (beta chain) was sequenced within a study of post-analysis software for immune sequencing data. Study observations and caveats: Patients carried roughly five TRBV segments more frequently than controls did, and TRBV5-6, TRBV5-1 and TRBV20-1 were among them. Normalized Chao1 diversity was significantly lower in multiple sclerosis patients than in controls. Strong co-clustering by F measure was seen for same-batch samples.

Sequencing libraries made from TCR beta cDNA carried unique molecular identifiers. There were roughly 0.85 to 11 million T cells, and 400,000 to 650,000 cDNA molecules came from them. TCRdb re-derived calls from the PCR reads in MiXCR, one entry per CDR3 protein. The sample yields 600,000 to 750,000 distinct CDR3 sequences, 55% to 70% seen once. J gave up 1 base and V 0 bases, and 2 bases lay outside the gene matches. The CDR3 is 15 residues long. Germline V gene sequence: CDR1 SNHLY, CDR2 FYNNEI. As regards this clonotype: Its antigen is not known.

The sequence was collected from a girl aged 2 to 9 with multiple sclerosis. The specimen was blood. The chain joins TRBV2 to TRBJ2-5; 7 bases line up with TRBD1. CDR3 DNA sequence: TGTGCCAGCAGTGAAGCGAGGGGGCCCCAAGAGACCCAGTACTTC. Translation gives CASSEARGPQETQYF.